A single sample is the source of the 29 T cell receptor beta chains below, sequenced in a study of blood T cell repertoires in COVID-19. Produced via immunoSEQ multiplex PCR; TCRdb's table is partial and in-frame only. The sample yields some 330,000 clones, 80% to 95% seen once. Source material: PBMCs or T cells enriched from blood (not recorded which). Receptors were obtained from a young woman who had recovered from COVID-19.

This chain links TRBV3-1 (or the pseudogene TRBV3-2) with TRBJ2-5; D is ambiguous. This CDR3 is 15 amino acids long. Trimming left V 0 bases short and J 0 bases short, with 8 bases between. Per germline, CDR1 LGHDT and CDR2 YNNKEL (reference sequence). CDR3 nucleotides: TGTGCCAGCAGCCAAGATCCCAGCGACCAAGAGACCCAGTACTTC. Translating gives CASSQDPSDQETQYF.

The rearrangement links TRBV5-8 to TRBJ1-5; no reliable D call. CDR3 length equals 13 residues. Trimming stripped 4 bases from V and 5 bases from J, with 10 bases between. Germline assignment: CDR1 SGHTS and CDR2 YDEGEE. CDR3 protein: CASSLGEDQPQHF. CDR3 sequence (DNA): TGTGCCAGCAGCCTCGGGGAAGATCAGCCCCAGCATTTT.

The chain joins TRBV7-9 to TRBJ2-1; 10 bases map to TRBD2. The germline gives CDR1 SEHNR, CDR2 FQNEAQ (reference sequence). The CDR3 spans 17 residues. V was pared by 0 bases and J by 5 bases, with 7 bases of the junction left unmatched. The CDR3 sequence: CASSLAAPLAGNNEQFF. The DNA for the CDR3 is TGTGCCAGCAGCTTAGCGGCCCCACTAGCGGGAAACAATGAGCAGTTCTTC.

The V and J genes are TRBV6-5 and TRBJ2-7; D is undetermined. V was pared by 2 bases and J by 3 bases, with 11 bases between. The CDR3 is 14 residues long. From germline, CDR1 is MNHEY and CDR2 SVGAGI. In DNA form, the CDR3 reads TGTGCCAGCAGTTACAGTCTCTTGCGCTACGAGCAGTACTTC. Protein product: CASSYSLLRYEQYF.

The V call is TRBV28, the J call TRBJ1-2, with D unresolved. Deletions cut 3 bases from V and 13 bases from J, with 15 bases between. This CDR3 has 12 amino acids. In germline, CDR1 is MDHEN, CDR2 SYDVKM. The CDR3 bases are TGTGCCAGCAGTTTCCCAGATCCCGCGGCCACCTTC. Translated, it gives CASSFPDPAATF.

The chain recombines TRBV2 with TRBJ1-2; D not resolved. This CDR3 is 15 amino acids long. Germline lookup yields CDR1 SNHLY and CDR2 FYNNEI. Trimming left V 4 bases short and J 4 bases short, with 16 bases between. CDR3 loop: CASSAMAEPIYGYTF. The CDR3 coding sequence is TGTGCCAGCAGTGCCATGGCGGAGCCAATCTATGGCTACACCTTC.

The rearrangement links TRBV6-5 to TRBJ2-5; TRBD2 aligns across 7 bases. Germline assignment: CDR1 MNHEY and CDR2 SVGAGI. Unmatched junction bases numbered 8, after V lost 11 bases and J lost 2 bases. This CDR3 is built from 13 residues. The CDR3 sequence: CASRGRVQETQYF. Here the CDR3 DNA reads TGTGCCTCGCGGGGGAGGGTTCAAGAGACCCAGTACTTC.

The genes are TRBV7-9 and TRBJ2-7, with 8 bases that match TRBD1. J lost 8 bases, V lost 2 bases, and 8 bases had no gene match. This CDR3 has 14 amino acids. Germline V lookup: CDR1 SEHNR, CDR2 FQNEAQ (reference sequence). CDR3 bases: TGTGCCAGCAGCTTACAGGGGGCCTCCATACAGCAGTACTTC. It is translated as CASSLQGASIQQYF.

The chain uses TRBV11-3 and TRBJ2-1, with TRBD2 matching 7 bases. The CDR3 totals 13 residues. Germline values: CDR1 SGHNT, CDR2 YENEEA. J lost 9 bases, V lost 5 bases, and 7 bases had no gene match. CDR3 DNA sequence: TGTGCCAGCAGCAACCGGGGGGTCGGTGAGCAGTTCTTC. Translating gives CASSNRGVGEQFF.

The chain employs TRBV11-3 and TRBJ2-3; no clear D gene. The germline V gene encodes CDR1 SGHNT and CDR2 YENEEA. The CDR3 loop spans 13 amino acids. The V gene lost 6 bases and the J gene lost 0 bases, with 7 bases spanning the gap. Here the CDR3 DNA reads TGTGCCAGCAGTGACATTAGCACAGATACGCAGTATTTT. Translating it yields CASSDISTDTQYF. Full variable domain (outside the CDR3, taken from reference TRBV11-3 and TRBJ2-3): EAGVVQSPRYKIIEKKQPVAFWCNPISGHNTLYWYLQNLGQGPELLIRYENEEAVDDSQLPKDRFSAERLKGVDSTLKIQPAELGDSAVYLCASSDISTDTQYFGPGTRLTVL.

The chain carries TRBV2 and TRBJ1-2; D uncertain. The V end lost 7 bases, the J end lost 7 bases, and 4 bases lay between the germline ends. The CDR3 is made up of 9 amino acids. Germline assignment: CDR1 SNHLY and CDR2 FYNNEI. This CDR3 reads CASTGGYTF. Written as DNA, the CDR3 is TGTGCCAGCACGGGTGGCTACACCTTC.

A remark on this clone: Other DNA sequences in this sample translate to the same CDR3. The chain joins TRBV7-2 to TRBJ1-2; the match to TRBD1 covers 11 bases. Germline assignment: CDR1 SGHTA and CDR2 FQGNSA. This CDR3 is 14 amino acids long. Unmatched junction bases numbered 0, after V lost 1 base and J lost 5 bases. In DNA form, the CDR3 reads TGTGCCAGCAGCTTAGGGGACAGGGGGTATGGCTACACCTTC. This sequence encodes CASSLGDRGYGYTF.

V is TRBV23-1 and J is TRBJ2-7; tentatively, D is TRBD2 (6 bases). TRBV23-1 counts as an open reading frame of uncertain function. This CDR3 has 17 amino acids. V lost 0 bases to trimming and J lost 2 bases, with 17 bases between them. The CDR3 bases are TGCGCCAGCAGTCAATCCACCTGGCGGGGCCCCACCTACGAGCAGTACTTC. Its translation is CASSQSTWRGPTYEQYF.

The CDR3 spells CASIGTGQETQYF. The CDR3 DNA follows: TGTGCCAGCATCGGGACAGGTCAAGAGACCCAGTACTTC. The chain carries TRBV6-5 and TRBJ2-5, with TRBD1 identical over 8 bases. The germline V gene has CDR1 MNHEY and CDR2 SVGAGI. This CDR3 spans 13 amino acids. V lost 7 bases and J lost 2; bases outside the gene matches: 3.

The rearrangement uses TRBV4-2 and TRBJ1-2, with TRBD1 as a possible D gene (5 bases). Between the trimmed V and J ends, which lost 0 bases and 5 bases, there was a span of 13 bases. Germline loops: CDR1 LGHNA, CDR2 YNFKEQ. The CDR3 is made up of 15 amino acids. The CDR3 region has the DNA TGTGCCAGCAGCCAAGAAGAACCAGGGAGGTATGGCTACACCTTC. It translates to CASSQEEPGRYGYTF.

V is TRBV28 and J is TRBJ2-7, with D possibly being TRBD2 (5 bases). V was cut by 6 bases and J by 9 bases, with 12 bases left in between. The CDR3 totals 11 residues. Germline V gene data show CDR1 as MDHEN and CDR2 as SYDVKM. The CDR3 sequence is CASSARGVQYF. The DNA of the CDR3 is TGTGCCAGCAGCGCCCGGGGAGTGCAGTACTTC.

V gene TRBV7-2 combines with J gene TRBJ2-5, with D possibly being TRBD2 (5 bases). V shed 5 bases and J shed 5 bases, with 12 bases lying between them. The CDR3 spans 13 residues. CDR1 is SGHTA and CDR2 is FQGNSA in the germline V gene. Written as DNA, the CDR3 is TGTGCCAGCAGCCGGGCCCCGGGGGAGACCCAGTACTTC. Amino acids: CASSRAPGETQYF.

The rearrangement links TRBV6-2 or TRBV6-3 to TRBJ1-5; the match to TRBD1 covers 8 bases. Germline-derived CDR1 and CDR2 are MNHEY and SVGEGT. This CDR3 comprises 15 residues. The ends lost 6 bases at V and 6 bases at J; junction bases unmatched: 10. The CDR3 DNA sequence: TGTGCCAGCAGCCCTGACAGGGGCGTCGGTCAGCCCCAGCATTTT. This translates into CASSPDRGVGQPQHF.

The chain employs TRBV9 and TRBJ2-5; 12 positions match TRBD2. V lost 3 bases, J lost 3 bases, and 3 bases stayed unmatched. This CDR3 comprises 15 residues. Germline CDR1 SGDLS, CDR2 YYNGEE. Written as DNA, the CDR3 is TGTGCCAGCAGCGACGGACTAGCGGGGAAAGAGACCCAGTACTTC. The encoded protein is CASSDGLAGKETQYF.

In its sample, this clone was seen once. Here the CDR3 DNA reads TGTGCCAGCAGCCAAGAACTCGGGGTAAACACTGAAGCTTTCTTT. Protein sequence: CASSQELGVNTEAFF. The chain uses TRBV4-2 and TRBJ1-1; D call uncertain. Germline CDR1 is LGHNA and CDR2 is YNFKEQ. This CDR3 spans 15 amino acids. Trimming shortened V by 0 bases and J by 2 bases, and 10 bases separated the two germline ends.

The chain uses TRBV27 and TRBJ1-6; TRBD1 might be the D (5 bases). CDR1 MNHEY and CDR2 SMNVEV come from the germline V gene (reference sequence). This CDR3 region has 15 residues. Trimming pared 3 bases from V and 4 bases from J, leaving 10 bases between. The CDR3 DNA follows: TGTGCCAGCAGTTTGGGGGGAGGGTATAATTCACCCCTCCACTTT. Amino acid sequence: CASSLGGGYNSPLHF.

The V and J genes are TRBV27 and TRBJ2-3; 14 nucleotides align to TRBD2. The CDR3 has 14 amino acids. Germline CDR1 is MNHEY and CDR2 is SMNVEV (reference sequence). After removal of 7 bases from V and 10 bases from J, the junction contained 7 bases not matched to a gene. The CDR3 protein is CASTWTSGRRAQYF. The DNA for the CDR3 is TGTGCCAGCACCTGGACTAGCGGGAGGAGGGCGCAGTATTTT.

The chain carries TRBV4-3 and TRBJ1-2, with D tentatively TRBD1 (5 bases). The V gene lost 3 bases and the J gene lost 2 bases, with 13 bases spanning the gap. The CDR3 runs 15 residues. The germline V gene has CDR1 LGHNA and CDR2 YSLEER. CDR3 nucleotide sequence: TGCGCCAGCAGCCAGGGCGGGACGGCAAACTATGGCTACACCTTC. It yields the protein CASSQGGTANYGYTF.

This rearrangement joins TRBV4-1 to TRBJ2-1; TRBD1 matches 12 bases. The J segment lost 10 bases and the V segment lost 3 bases, leaving 10 bases of the junction unmatched. The CDR3 consists of 16 residues. Germline lookup yields CDR1 MGHRA and CDR2 YSYEKL. The DNA of the CDR3 is TGCGCCAGCAGCCATCTTACGGGACAGGGGGCAAGGGAGCAGTTCTTC. This encodes CASSHLTGQGAREQFF.

This clone occurred once. The rearrangement joins TRBV6-2 or TRBV6-3 to TRBJ1-5, with no clear D. Per germline, CDR1 MNHEY and CDR2 SVGEGT. The ends were cut back, 6 bases at V and 2 bases at J, with 8 bases in the middle. The CDR3 extends over 13 amino acids. The CDR3 bases are TGTGCCAGCAGCGACACGGGCAATCAGCCCCAGCATTTT. This translates into CASSDTGNQPQHF.

The DNA for the CDR3 is TGTGCCAGCAGTTCCGTCTTACAGGGGGGGGCTTTCTTT. It codes for CASSSVLQGGAFF. This sequence joins TRBV28 and TRBJ1-1; 8 bases align to TRBD1. Germline V gene data show CDR1 as MDHEN and CDR2 as SYDVKM. This CDR3 is built from 13 residues. The junction had 9 bases not matched to a gene; V was cut back by 4 bases and J by 11 bases.

The chain is built from TRBV2 and TRBJ1-5; maybe TRBD1 (5 bases). The CDR3 sequence is 12 residues long. Trimming removed 11 bases at V and 0 bases at J, with 8 bases between. CDR1 and CDR2 (germline): SNHLY, FYNNEI. The CDR3 is CAWGVSNQPQHF. CDR3 nucleotides: TGTGCCTGGGGGGTTAGCAATCAGCCCCAGCATTTT.

This chain joins TRBV7-8 and TRBJ1-2; possible D gene TRBD1, 5 bases. Trimming shortened V by 2 bases and J by 4 bases, and 8 bases separated the two germline ends. This CDR3 spans 13 amino acids. Germline lookup yields CDR1 SGHVS and CDR2 FQNEAQ. CDR3 sequence reads: CASSLRQGYGYTF. In nucleotides, the CDR3 is TGTGCCAGCAGCTTACGGCAGGGCTATGGCTACACCTTC.

In DNA form, the CDR3 reads TGTGCCAGCACCAACAGGGGGTATGAGCCCCAGCATTTT. As protein: CASTNRGYEPQHF. The chain uses TRBV7-2 and TRBJ1-5; 8 bases map to TRBD1. Looked up from germline, CDR1 is SGHTA and CDR2 is FQGNSA. The CDR3 contains 13 residues. V was pared by 7 bases and J by 8 bases, with 7 bases of the junction left unmatched. Based on the CDR3 plus reference TRBV7-2 and TRBJ1-5, the full variable domain is GAGVSQSPSNKVTEKGKDVELRCDPISGHTALYWYRQSLGQGLEFLIYFQGNSAPDKSGLPSDRFSAERTGGSVSTLTIQRTQQEDSAVYLCASTNRGYEPQHFGDGTRLSIL.